The 27 T cell receptor beta chains given below trace back to one sample, sequenced in a study of shared clonotypes between healthy human individuals. The table came from immunoSEQ multiplex PCR; TCRdb's copy has only in-frame clones and leaves some out. The table has 600,000 to 800,000 clones, approximately 72% seen once. Material for sequencing was memory CD4+ T cells sorted from blood. Documented subset: CD45RA-negative fraction. The receptors were sampled from a woman under 40 in good health.

This chain uses TRBV5-1 with TRBJ2-3; 10 positions agree with TRBD2. The germline V gene has CDR1 SGHRS and CDR2 YFSETQ. Trimming removed 4 bases from V and 2 bases from J; junction bases left unmatched: 7. The CDR3 totals 16 residues. The CDR3 coding sequence is TGCGCCAGCAGCCCCCCGGGACTAGCGACCACAGATACGCAGTATTTT. This codes for CASSPPGLATTDTQYF.

This clone was seen just once. This chain connects TRBV4-1 to TRBJ1-1; TRBD1 matches at 7 bases. Germline assignment: CDR1 MGHRA and CDR2 YSYEKL. The CDR3 sequence is 15 residues long. The V and J ends lost 2 bases and 5 bases, in that order; junction bases with no gene match: 8. The CDR3 nucleotides read TGCGCCAGCAGCCAATCAAGACAGGGCAGGACTGAAGCTTTCTTT. It specifies CASSQSRQGRTEAFF.

This rearrangement joins TRBV5-5 to TRBJ1-5, with D hard to call. V was cut by 1 base and J by 0 bases, with 8 bases left in between. The CDR3 contains 15 residues. Germline-derived CDR1 and CDR2 are SGHKS and YYEKEE (reference sequence). CDR3 region: CASSLTTNSNQPQHF. The CDR3 DNA is TGTGCCAGCAGCTTGACAACTAATAGCAATCAGCCCCAGCATTTT.

Of note for this clone: Relative to the germline gene, one junction end is altered; a read error may explain this. The chain employs TRBV23-1 and TRBJ1-4; perhaps TRBD1 as D (5 bases). Being an ORF, TRBV23-1 has a function that is uncertain. This CDR3 is 12 amino acids long. The CDR3 DNA reads TGCGCCAGCAGTCAAACGACAGCCCGGGGGGTTTTT. Residues: CASSQTTARGVF.

The chain uses TRBV18 and TRBJ1-2; D unresolved. V lost 2 bases and J 8 bases, leaving 15 bases between the germline ends. Looked up from germline, CDR1 is KGHSH and CDR2 is LQKENI. The CDR3 has 14 amino acids. CDR3 region: CASSPNANERGYTF. In nucleotides, the CDR3 is TGTGCCAGCTCACCAAATGCCAACGAACGGGGCTACACCTTC.

Turning to this clone: The sample contains more than one DNA sequence encoding this CDR3. V usage is TRBV29-1 and J usage is TRBJ2-3; D gene unclear. The length of the CDR3 is 12 residues. The germline V gene encodes CDR1 SQVTM and CDR2 ANQGSEA. Trimming removed 4 bases from V and 2 bases from J, with 7 bases in between. In DNA, the CDR3 is TGCAGCGTTGGTACAGCCACAGATACGCAGTATTTT. Amino acid sequence: CSVGTATDTQYF.

This clone turned up a few times. The rearrangement joins TRBV7-9 to TRBJ1-4; a possible D gene is TRBD1 (6 bases). The germline CDR1 and CDR2 sequences are SEHNR and FQNEAQ (reference sequence). This CDR3 contains 14 residues. Trimming took 5 bases from V and 8 from J, leaving 15 bases between them. CDR3 sequence: CASSPTTGSEKLFF. The DNA for the CDR3 is TGTGCCAGCAGCCCTACGACAGGAAGCGAAAAACTGTTTTTT. Full variable domain (rest looked up from reference TRBV7-9 and TRBJ1-4): DTGVSQNPRHKITKRGQNVTFRCDPISEHNRLYWYRQTLGQGPEFLTYFQNEAQLEKSRLLSDRFSAERPKGSFSTLEIQRTEQGDSAMYLCASSPTTGSEKLFFGSGTQLSVL.

J is TRBJ1-4 and V is TRBV4-1; D uncertain. The germline V gene encodes CDR1 MGHRA and CDR2 YSYEKL. This CDR3 region has 17 residues. V was shortened by 1 base and J by 0 bases, with 12 bases between the two germline ends. CDR3 in amino acids: CASSQVWADATNEKLFF. For the CDR3, the DNA is TGCGCCAGCAGCCAAGTTTGGGCAGATGCAACTAATGAAAAACTGTTTTTT.

The V call is TRBV6-1, the J call TRBJ2-7; 8 nucleotides match TRBD2. Germline CDR1 MNHNS, CDR2 SASEGT. Trimming removed 2 bases from V and 6 bases from J; junction bases left unmatched: 15. This CDR3 has 17 residues. The CDR3 protein is CASSEPVARGAPSEQYF. The CDR3 region has the DNA TGTGCCAGCAGTGAACCCGTCGCGCGGGGGGCCCCTAGCGAGCAGTACTTC.

This rearrangement joins TRBV7-9 to TRBJ2-5; a weak D match, TRBD1 (5 bases). The ends were cut back, 3 bases at V and 4 bases at J, with 15 bases in the middle. The V gene's germline CDR1 is SEHNR and CDR2 FQNEAQ (reference sequence). CDR3 length equals 15 residues. The CDR3 spells CASSFSRVGIETQYF. CDR3 sequence (DNA): TGTGCCAGCAGCTTCTCCAGGGTGGGGATAGAGACCCAGTACTTC.

V is TRBV18 and J is TRBJ2-2; perhaps D is TRBD1 or TRBD2 (6 bases each). CDR1 and CDR2 from the germline V gene are KGHSH and LQKENI. Trimming stripped 3 bases from V and 0 bases from J, with 11 bases between. This CDR3 contains 16 residues. The CDR3 is CASSPKGGPNTGELFF. DNA of the CDR3: TGTGCCAGCTCACCCAAGGGGGGACCGAACACCGGGGAGCTGTTTTTT.

In regard to this clone: A single base separates this from a much larger clone, so it may be a read error. This sample also contains other DNA sequences that code for the same CDR3. The chain is built from TRBV11-1 and TRBJ1-5, with D unclear. CDR1 is SGHAT and CDR2 is FQDESV in the germline V gene (reference sequence). The CDR3 covers 13 residues. V was trimmed by 1 base and J by 4 bases, leaving 5 bases between them. The CDR3 sequence: CASSLDGNQPQHF. As DNA, the CDR3 is TGTGCCAGCAGCTTAGATGGGAATCAGCCCCAGCATTTT.

The V call is TRBV7-2, the J call TRBJ2-1; no clear D. This CDR3 is built from 14 residues. Germline V gene lookup returns CDR1 SGHTA and CDR2 FQGNSA. The V end was cut by 0 bases, the J end by 5 bases, with 8 bases between. CDR3 nucleotide sequence: TGTGCCAGCAGCTTAGCGTCCCACAACAATGAGCAGTTCTTC. Translation: CASSLASHNNEQFF.

On this clone: Additional DNA sequences in this sample encode the identical CDR3. V usage is TRBV5-1 and J usage is TRBJ2-1; TRBD1 matches at 10 bases. In germline, CDR1 is SGHRS, CDR2 YFSETQ. V dropped 0 bases and J dropped 8; count of bases not matched to a gene: 2. CDR3 size: 14 residues. In nucleotides, the CDR3 is TGCGCCAGCAGCTTGGGGACAGGGGGAGATGAGCAGTTCTTC. Translating gives CASSLGTGGDEQFF.

This chain joins TRBV5-1 and TRBJ2-1; 11 nucleotides agree with TRBD2. The V segment lost 7 bases and the J segment 0 bases; nucleotides outside the gene matches: 15. The CDR3 is 19 residues long. Germline values: CDR1 SGHRS, CDR2 YFSETQ. The CDR3 nucleotides read TGCGCCAGCCGAAGCGGGACTAGCGGTATTCGTAGCTCCTACAATGAGCAGTTCTTC. Translating gives CASRSGTSGIRSSYNEQFF.

The chain couples TRBV4-1 to TRBJ1-4, with 9 bases aligning to TRBD1. The J segment lost 1 base and the V segment lost 1 base, leaving 4 bases of the junction unmatched. The germline gives CDR1 MGHRA, CDR2 YSYEKL. This CDR3 is 17 amino acids long. CDR3 nucleotides: TGCGCCAGCAGCCAAGGGGGACAGGGTAGAACTAATGAAAAACTGTTTTTT. Translating it yields CASSQGGQGRTNEKLFF.

The chain combines TRBV5-1 with TRBJ2-7, with TRBD2 as a possible D gene (6 bases). V lost 4 bases, J lost 5 bases, and 16 bases lay in between. The CDR3 runs to 14 residues. Germline V gene lookup returns CDR1 SGHRS and CDR2 YFSETQ. In nucleotides, the CDR3 is TGCGCCAGCAGCGAGGGACTCCGCGCCAACGAGCAGTACTTC. Translated, it gives CASSEGLRANEQYF.

V gene TRBV19 combines with J gene TRBJ2-5; 10 nucleotides agree with TRBD1. J gave up 5 bases and V 5 bases, and 14 bases lay outside the gene matches. The CDR3 is made up of 17 amino acids. Germline-derived CDR1 and CDR2 are LNHDA and SQIVND (reference sequence). CDR3 region: CASSAKTGGASRETQYF. The CDR3 bases are TGTGCCAGTAGTGCCAAGACAGGGGGCGCCTCCAGGGAGACCCAGTACTTC.

The chain joins TRBV5-8 to TRBJ2-4; 10 bases are shared with TRBD2. V was clipped by 3 bases and J by 1 base; unmatched bases: 10. The V gene's germline CDR1 is SGHTS and CDR2 YDEGEE. The CDR3 contains 18 residues. The CDR3 protein is CASSSRASGSPAKNIQYF. The DNA of the CDR3 is TGTGCCAGCAGCTCGCGGGCTAGCGGGAGTCCCGCCAAAAACATTCAGTACTTC. Using reference TRBV5-8 and TRBJ2-4 for the parts outside the CDR3, the full variable domain is EAGVTQSPTHLIKTRGQQATLRCSPISGHTSVYWYQQALGLGLQFLLWYDEGEERNRGNFPPRFSGRQFPNYSSELNVNALELEDSALYLCASSSRASGSPAKNIQYFGAGTRLSVL.

The chain links TRBV9 to TRBJ2-7; D is perhaps TRBD1 (6 bases). V was trimmed by 4 bases and J by 3 bases, leaving 20 bases between them. This CDR3 has 16 amino acids. Per germline, CDR1 SGDLS and CDR2 YYNGEE. The CDR3 nucleotides read TGTGCCAGCAGCCTTACTCAAACGGGACACCGCTACGAGCAGTACTTC. Its translation: CASSLTQTGHRYEQYF.

The J gene is TRBJ1-1, the V gene TRBV7-9; maybe TRBD1 (6 bases). The ends were cut back, 1 base at V and 5 bases at J, with 14 bases in the middle. The germline V gene has CDR1 SEHNR and CDR2 FQNEAQ (reference sequence). This CDR3 has 15 amino acids. The CDR3 nucleotides read TGTGCCAGCAGCTTAGTTTTTGGGGGGCGAACTGAAGCTTTCTTT. It specifies CASSLVFGGRTEAFF.

This clone was detected only once. V usage is TRBV27 and J usage is TRBJ2-3; D gene uncertain. V lost 5 bases, J lost 4 bases, and 16 bases lay in between. CDR3 length: 15 residues. CDR1 is MNHEY, CDR2 SMNVEV, per germline (reference sequence). Here the CDR3 reads CASSPPHGIPDTQYF. The CDR3 DNA reads TGTGCCAGCAGTCCTCCACACGGAATCCCAGATACGCAGTATTTT.

The chain employs TRBV7-2 and TRBJ2-7; D possibly corresponds to TRBD2 (5 bases). Germline V CDR1 and CDR2: SGHTA, FQGNSA. V was cut by 6 bases and J by 5 bases, with 17 bases left in between. CDR3 length: 14 amino acids. The CDR3 DNA reads as TGTGCCAGCAGGCCTCTAGCACACTTGCACGAGCAGTACTTC. It translates to CASRPLAHLHEQYF. Full variable domain (rest looked up from reference TRBV7-2 and TRBJ2-7): GAGVSQSPSNKVTEKGKDVELRCDPISGHTALYWYRQSLGQGLEFLIYFQGNSAPDKSGLPSDRFSAERTGGSVSTLTIQRTQQEDSAVYLCASRPLAHLHEQYFGPGTRLTVT.

The rearrangement links TRBV15 to TRBJ2-2; 9 bases line up with TRBD1. The junction had 4 bases not matched to a gene; V was cut back by 4 bases and J by 4 bases. Germline loops: CDR1 LNHNV, CDR2 YYDKDF (reference sequence). The CDR3 is 15 residues long. In DNA, the CDR3 is TGTGCCACCAGCACCGGACAGGGGTCCACCGGGGAGCTGTTTTTT. Protein sequence: CATSTGQGSTGELFF.

V is TRBV20-1 and J is TRBJ2-5, with 10 bases identical to TRBD2. The CDR3 has 11 residues. Germline loops: CDR1 DFQATT, CDR2 SNEGSKA (reference sequence). J was trimmed by 10 bases and V by 6 bases; bases with no gene match: 5. CDR3 in amino acids: CSAPTSGRQYF. CDR3 in DNA: TGCAGTGCGCCGACTAGCGGGCGCCAGTACTTC.

The V gene is TRBV5-1, the J gene TRBJ1-4; D unresolved. V lost 0 bases to trimming and J lost 5 bases, with 11 bases between them. The CDR3 sequence is 15 residues long. The V gene's germline CDR1 is SGHRS and CDR2 YFSETQ. The CDR3 sequence is CASSLDTYTNEKLFF. The CDR3 nucleotides read TGCGCCAGCAGCTTGGACACTTATACGAATGAAAAACTGTTTTTT.

This clone was picked up many times. The rearrangement joins TRBV4-2 to TRBJ1-2, with D unclear. Germline V gene lookup returns CDR1 LGHNA and CDR2 YNFKEQ. The length of the CDR3 is 14 residues. The germline V and J ends were trimmed by 1 base and 0 bases, with 6 bases remaining between them. CDR3 sequence reads: CASSQVETNYGYTF. CDR3 nucleotides: TGTGCCAGCAGCCAAGTAGAGACTAACTATGGCTACACCTTC.